The sequence of this TCR beta chain was determined in a study of shared clonotypes between healthy human individuals. Overall study results and limits: It was the few donors that limited the genetic and exposure-history diversity represented.

The study used around 96 million PBMCs per unsorted sample for genomic DNA. CDR3 length equals 15 residues. V gave up 2 bases and J gave up 7 bases; unmatched junction bases: 11. Germline V gene lookup returns CDR1 LNHNV and CDR2 YYDKDF (reference sequence). Each cell subset's genomic DNA was divided evenly among several immunoSEQ plates. Libraries were prepared by immunoSEQ multiplex PCR; TCRdb keeps only in-frame clonotypes and omits some of them. The sample has approximately 470,000 clones, about 85% seen once; the top ten hold 12%. This clone was picked up a small number of times. Its matching antigen is unknown.

The source of this sequence is a woman in her thirties or forties in good health. Some clones in this sample may be carry-over from other donors' samples. The gene calls are TRBV15 and TRBJ2-7; 7 bases align to TRBD2. The sample comprised PBMCs. CDR3 DNA sequence: TGTGCCACCAGCAGATCTCGGGGGGTCGGGGGTGAGCAGTACTTC. It encodes CATSRSRGVGGEQYF.